This entry is about one T cell receptor beta chain. Its antigen is unknown. This record comes from a study of early stage breast cancer tumors. Study observations and caveats: Most shared enriched TCRB sequences were commonly generated ones.

There are 13 residues in the CDR3. V lost 3 bases, J lost 2 bases, and 6 bases lay in between. Germline CDR1 reads SGHTS; CDR2 reads YDEGEE. Clones were sequenced by immunoSEQ multiplex PCR, and TCRdb holds only the in-frame ones, with some missing. The sample has over 40,000 clones; around 80% are singletons. The rearrangement links TRBV5-8 to TRBJ1-3; tentatively, D is TRBD1 (5 bases). Sequencing input: blood. The receptor was isolated from a person aged 40-50 years with breast cancer. The DNA for the CDR3 is TGTGCCAGCAGCTCGGACACTGGAAACACCATATATTTT. It yields the protein CASSSDTGNTIYF.